This TCR beta chain was recorded in a study of T-cell reconstitution after alpha-beta-depleted transplantation in children. Findings and limits, study-wide: Recipient T cells and thymic progenitors that survived were the source of the high TCRbeta diversity seen at day 60 in some patients.

This clonotype was picked up a small number of times. What it binds is not known. Construction of the TCRbeta library involved unique molecular identifiers. TCRdb passed the PCR reads through MiXCR, listing each CDR3 protein once. Altogether roughly 790,000 distinct CDR3 sequences are present, about 16% being singletons, with the ten largest covering around 4.5%. Germline V CDR1 and CDR2: KGHSH, LQKENI. This CDR3 is 12 amino acids long. With 5 bases removed from V and 2 bases from J, the gap between germline ends came to 6 bases. This receptor was taken from a male patient between 10 and 17 years old who had a stem cell transplant for acute lymphoblastic leukemia, so the T cells may come from the graft donor. The chain carries TRBV18 and TRBJ2-5; D is unresolved. The sequencing here drew on PBMCs, mostly from graft donor cells, taken 360 days after TCRalphabeta/CD19-depleted stem cell transplant. The CDR3 DNA follows: TGTGCCAGCTCATCCGTGCAAGAGACCCAGTACTTC. Translating gives CASSSVQETQYF.